One and the same sample provided the 22 T cell receptor beta chains below, sequenced in a study of siplizumab effects on memory and regulatory T cells. Clones were read by immunoSEQ multiplex PCR, and TCRdb kept only the in-frame ones, dropping some. The sample shows about 82,000 clones, approximately 88% of them seen only once. Sequenced: Tregs sorted from blood. These receptors came from a human donor in good health.

The chain joins TRBV6-5 to TRBJ1-4; tentatively, D is TRBD1 (6 bases). With 8 bases removed from V and 7 bases from J, the gap between germline ends came to 11 bases. The CDR3 extends over 12 amino acids. Per the germline V gene, CDR1 is MNHEY and CDR2 is SVGAGI. The CDR3 nucleotides are TGTGCCAGCGGGGGGGCGGGTGAAAAACTGTTTTTT. It translates to CASGGAGEKLFF.

V usage is TRBV7-8 and J usage is TRBJ2-1, with unresolved D. The germline V and J ends were trimmed by 5 bases and 0 bases, with 5 bases remaining between them. CDR3 length: 13 amino acids. Germline lookup yields CDR1 SGHVS and CDR2 FQNEAQ. Here the CDR3 DNA reads TGTGCCAGCAGCCTGGTCTCCTACAATGAGCAGTTCTTC. Its protein product is CASSLVSYNEQFF.

V gene TRBV6-1 combines with J gene TRBJ1-5; 7 bases line up with TRBD1. CDR3 length: 15 amino acids. Trimming took 6 bases from V and 0 from J; bases not matched to a gene: 5. Germline loops: CDR1 MNHNS, CDR2 SASEGT. This chain's CDR3 is CASRQGTNSNQPQHF. CDR3 in DNA: TGTGCCAGCAGACAGGGGACAAATAGCAATCAGCCCCAGCATTTT.

The CDR3 DNA follows: TGTGCCAGCAGCTTGGGGTTCGACACTGAAGCTTTCTTT. Translation gives CASSLGFDTEAFF. The V call is TRBV11-2, the J call TRBJ1-1; no clear D gene. Trimming removed 3 bases from V and 3 bases from J, with 8 bases in between. Per the germline V gene, CDR1 is SGHAT and CDR2 is FQNNGV. The CDR3 sequence is 13 residues long.

The rearrangement links TRBV20-1 to TRBJ1-1; D perhaps matches TRBD1 (5 bases). Germline CDR1 and CDR2: DFQATT and SNEGSKA (reference sequence). The ends were cut back, 7 bases at V and 6 bases at J, with 12 bases in the middle. CDR3 length equals 11 residues. DNA of the CDR3: TGCAGTGTCATCAGGGTCGCTGAAGCTTTCTTT. Protein sequence: CSVIRVAEAFF.

In the case of this clone: This same CDR3 is encoded by further DNA sequences in the sample. This chain joins TRBV5-1 and TRBJ2-7; tentatively, D is TRBD1 (5 bases). The CDR3 is 17 residues long. V gave up 0 bases and J gave up 0 bases, with 16 bases separating them. From germline, CDR1 is SGHRS and CDR2 YFSETQ. The CDR3 sequence is CASSLGGGRVGSYEQYF. CDR3 coding DNA: TGCGCCAGCAGCTTGGGGGGTGGCAGGGTGGGCTCCTACGAGCAGTACTTC.

A word on this clone: Sequence at one end of the junction differs from germline and may be a read error. The chain joins TRBV6-5 to TRBJ2-5; D ambiguous. CDR1 is MNHEY, CDR2 SVGAGI, per germline. The CDR3 length is 14 residues. The CDR3 region has the DNA TGTGCCAGCAGTTTACGCGGCCCCCCGGCACCGTGGAACTTC. Protein sequence: CASSLRGPPAPWNF.

This clone showed up just once. The chain employs TRBV25-1 and TRBJ2-2; D gene ambiguous. Trimming pared 3 bases from V and 3 bases from J, leaving 8 bases between. The germline CDR1 and CDR2 sequences are MGHDK and SYGVNS. CDR3 length: 14 amino acids. The CDR3 DNA reads as TGTGCCAGCAGTGATTCACCGCACACCGGGGAGCTGTTTTTT. Translation: CASSDSPHTGELFF.

The V call is TRBV27, the J call TRBJ2-3, with 9 bases lining up with TRBD2. The V segment lost 2 bases and the J segment 8 bases; nucleotides outside the gene matches: 14. Germline loops: CDR1 MNHEY, CDR2 SMNVEV (reference sequence). This CDR3 comprises 17 residues. The CDR3 here is CASSLSGSGGPFGTQYF. The CDR3 DNA follows: TGTGCCAGCAGTTTAAGTGGGAGCGGGGGGCCCTTCGGTACGCAGTATTTT.

The chain recombines TRBV2 with TRBJ2-1, with D perhaps given as TRBD1 or TRBD2 (5 bases each). Germline CDR1 is SNHLY and CDR2 is FYNNEI. V was clipped by 4 bases and J by 2 bases, with 9 bases between them. The CDR3 loop spans 14 amino acids. The CDR3 DNA is TGTGCCAGCAGTGGGGACGTACCCTACAATGAGCAGTTCTTC. It specifies CASSGDVPYNEQFF.

V gene TRBV11-2 combines with J gene TRBJ2-1; TRBD2 aligns across 13 bases. The germline gives CDR1 SGHAT, CDR2 FQNNGV. The junction had 7 bases not matched to a gene; V was cut back by 1 base and J by 1 base. This CDR3 contains 19 residues. For the CDR3, the DNA is TGTGCCAGCAGCTTAGGACTAGCGGGGGGCCTCACTTCCTACAATGAGCAGTTCTTC. It translates to CASSLGLAGGLTSYNEQFF.

The chain couples TRBV5-4 to TRBJ1-1; D not certain. This CDR3 has 12 amino acids. V lost 5 bases, J lost 4 bases, and 9 bases lay in between. Looked up from germline, CDR1 is SGHNT and CDR2 is YYREEE (reference sequence). The CDR3 DNA sequence: TGTGCCAGCAGGGGGAGGTCCACTGAAGCTTTCTTT. Translating it yields CASRGRSTEAFF.

The chain is built from TRBV4-2 and TRBJ1-2; D unresolved. The germline V gene encodes CDR1 LGHNA and CDR2 YNFKEQ. The CDR3 runs to 13 residues. Trimming shortened V by 4 bases and J by 4 bases, and 10 bases separated the two germline ends. CDR3 in amino acids: CASSRGSLYGYTF. As DNA, the CDR3 is TGTGCCAGCAGCCGAGGATCCCTCTATGGCTACACCTTC.

The sample holds a few counts of this clone. The J gene is TRBJ2-3, the V gene TRBV7-7, with 9 bases identical to TRBD1. J lost 3 bases, V lost 5 bases, and 3 bases had no gene match. This CDR3 has 14 amino acids. Germline V gives CDR1 SSHAT, CDR2 FNYEAQ (reference sequence). CDR3 DNA: TGTGCCAGCAGCCAAGGACAGGGGACAGATACGCAGTATTTT. It yields the protein CASSQGQGTDTQYF.

This clone appeared a single time. The J gene is TRBJ1-4, the V gene TRBV7-6; D remains unclear. The V end was cut by 1 base, the J end by 4 bases, with 10 bases between. This CDR3 contains 15 residues. The germline V gene encodes CDR1 SGHVS and CDR2 FNYEAQ. This CDR3 is CASSLGSQINEKLFF. The CDR3 DNA sequence: TGTGCCAGCAGCTTAGGTAGTCAGATTAATGAAAAACTGTTTTTT.

Relative to its sample, this clone is medium-sized. The chain is built from TRBV20-1 and TRBJ1-2; possible D gene TRBD1, 6 bases. Germline V gene data show CDR1 as DFQATT and CDR2 as SNEGSKA (reference sequence). Trimming removed 3 bases from V and 7 bases from J, with 9 bases in between. This CDR3 region has 11 residues. The CDR3: CSASSGAGYTF. CDR3 nucleotide sequence: TGCAGTGCTAGTTCGGGGGCTGGCTACACCTTC.

V and J are TRBV5-5 and TRBJ1-1; D ambiguous. V dropped 2 bases and J dropped 1 base, with 6 bases sitting between them. The germline gives CDR1 SGHKS, CDR2 YYEKEE (reference sequence). The CDR3 has 13 amino acids. The CDR3 DNA is TGTGCCAGCAGCTTCCAGTGGAACACTGAAGCTTTCTTT. Its translation: CASSFQWNTEAFF. Full variable domain (rest looked up from reference TRBV5-5 and TRBJ1-1): DAGVTQSPTHLIKTRGQQVTLRCSPISGHKSVSWYQQVLGQGPQFIFQYYEKEERGRGNFPDRFSARQFPNYSSELNVNALLLGDSALYLCASSFQWNTEAFFGQGTRLTVV.

V gene TRBV6-5 combines with J gene TRBJ2-3, with TRBD1 matching over 9 bases. Germline-derived CDR1 and CDR2 are MNHEY and SVGAGI. Trimming removed 7 bases from V and 2 bases from J; junction bases left unmatched: 4. The CDR3 sequence is 14 residues long. In nucleotides, the CDR3 is TGTGCCAGCAACAACAGGGGGCCCACAGATACGCAGTATTTT. Amino acid sequence: CASNNRGPTDTQYF.

The rearrangement joins TRBV19 to TRBJ2-7; D unresolved. V was pared by 5 bases and J by 12 bases, with 17 bases between. This CDR3 region has 12 residues. Per germline, CDR1 LNHDA and CDR2 SQIVND (reference sequence). CDR3 amino acids: CASSGIGIPLYF. The CDR3 DNA reads as TGTGCCAGTAGTGGTATTGGTATTCCTCTGTACTTC.

The genes are TRBV7-3 and TRBJ2-5; perhaps TRBD2 as D (5 bases). Looked up from germline, CDR1 is SGHTA and CDR2 is FQGTGA. CDR3 length: 17 amino acids. V was trimmed by 2 bases and J by 5 bases, leaving 21 bases between them. CDR3: CASSLGVGLARDETQYF. The CDR3 nucleotides are TGTGCCAGCAGCTTAGGGGTTGGTCTAGCACGCGACGAGACCCAGTACTTC.

The table lists this clone with a few counts. The J gene is TRBJ1-4, the V gene TRBV7-2; no clear D gene. V gave up 6 bases and J gave up 15 bases, with 20 bases separating them. The CDR3 is 13 amino acids. The germline V gene encodes CDR1 SGHTA and CDR2 FQGNSA. The CDR3 coding sequence is TGTGCCAGCAGTCTGGGTTGGGATCGGGGATTGTTTTTT. Its protein is CASSLGWDRGLFF.

V usage is TRBV2 and J usage is TRBJ1-5; weak D call: TRBD1 (5 bases). V was pared by 6 bases and J by 7 bases, with 16 bases between. Germline CDR1 is SNHLY and CDR2 is FYNNEI. This CDR3 has 14 amino acids. The CDR3 DNA follows: TGTGCCAGCAGACGGGGCCTCGAAGCCCAGCCCCAGCATTTT. Translating gives CASRRGLEAQPQHF.